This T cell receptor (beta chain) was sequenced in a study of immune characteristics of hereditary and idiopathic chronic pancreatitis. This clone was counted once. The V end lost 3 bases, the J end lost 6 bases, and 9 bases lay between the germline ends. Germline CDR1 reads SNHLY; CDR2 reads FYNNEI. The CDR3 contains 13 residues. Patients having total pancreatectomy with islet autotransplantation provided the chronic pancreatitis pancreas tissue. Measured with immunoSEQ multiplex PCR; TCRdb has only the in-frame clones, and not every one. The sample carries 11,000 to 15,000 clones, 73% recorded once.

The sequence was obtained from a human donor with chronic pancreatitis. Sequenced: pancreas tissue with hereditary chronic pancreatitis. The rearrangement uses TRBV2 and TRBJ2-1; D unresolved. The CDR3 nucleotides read TGTGCCAGCAGTGATCAGGCTAGCAATGAGCAGTTCTTC. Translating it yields CASSDQASNEQFF.